This TCR beta chain was found in a study of blood T cell repertoires in COVID-19. Across the whole study: Sites in the United States, Italy and Spain provided acute and convalescent COVID-19 samples. PBMCs, B-cell-depleted T cells, or T cells provided the cDNA or gDNA that made up the material.

Original analysis: Amplification with reference gene primers provided the estimates of nucleated cell counts. This table comes from immunoSEQ multiplex PCR, and its TCRdb copy is limited to in-frame clones, with some not included. V and J calls and clone size follow that table, whereas D and trimming were derived from the DNA. The sample holds about 78,000 clones; approximately 86% are singletons and the top ten take roughly 5%. Trimming removed 8 bases from V and 3 bases from J, with 10 bases in between. The CDR3 has 13 residues. Germline CDR1 and CDR2: SGHAT and FQNNGV. The sample taken for sequencing was peripheral blood. The receptor's source is a man aged 50-60 years with active or convalescent COVID-19. This chain links TRBV11-2 with TRBJ1-4, with D unclear. CDR3 nucleotide sequence: TGTGCCAGCTTAGAGAGGGCTAATGAAAAACTGTTTTTT. Translating it yields CASLERANEKLFF.